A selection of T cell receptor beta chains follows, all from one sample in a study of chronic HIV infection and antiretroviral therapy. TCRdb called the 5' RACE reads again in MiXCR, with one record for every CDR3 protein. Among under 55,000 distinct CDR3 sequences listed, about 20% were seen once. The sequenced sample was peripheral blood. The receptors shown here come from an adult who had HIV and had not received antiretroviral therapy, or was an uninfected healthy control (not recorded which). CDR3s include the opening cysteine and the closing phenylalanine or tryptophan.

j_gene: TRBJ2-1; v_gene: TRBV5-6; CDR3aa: CASSFGVLRHGEQFF
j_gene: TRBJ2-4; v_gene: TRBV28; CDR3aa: CASSQTGQGAGNIQYF
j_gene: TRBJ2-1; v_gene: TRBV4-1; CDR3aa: CASSQALGYLREGNEQFF
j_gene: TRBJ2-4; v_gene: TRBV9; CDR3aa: CASSVVPGNIQYF
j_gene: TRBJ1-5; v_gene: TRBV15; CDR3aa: CATSRDSDRGNQPQHF
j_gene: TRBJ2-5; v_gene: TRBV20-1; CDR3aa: CRWGGAQETQYF
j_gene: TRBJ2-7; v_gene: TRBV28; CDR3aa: CASTPMVIPYEQYF
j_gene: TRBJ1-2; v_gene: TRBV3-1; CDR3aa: CASSHLTGSSNYGYTF
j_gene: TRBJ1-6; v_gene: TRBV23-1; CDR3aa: CASSRRREDSPLHF
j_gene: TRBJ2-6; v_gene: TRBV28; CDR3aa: CASSRDSGANVLTF
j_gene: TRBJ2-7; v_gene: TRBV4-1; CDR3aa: CASSQGGRDYEQYF
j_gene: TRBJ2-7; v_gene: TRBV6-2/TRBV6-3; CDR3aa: CASSRRTSGPSYEQYF
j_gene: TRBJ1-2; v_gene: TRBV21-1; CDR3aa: CASKPRTGPYGYTF
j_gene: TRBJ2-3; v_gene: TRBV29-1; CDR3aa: CSVVHLKALAGGSDTQYF
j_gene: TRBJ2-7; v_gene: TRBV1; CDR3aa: CTSSQGPGPFYEQYF
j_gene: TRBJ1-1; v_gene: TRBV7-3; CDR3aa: CASSSGGNTEAFF
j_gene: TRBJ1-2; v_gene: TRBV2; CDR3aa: CARRTTPYYGYTF
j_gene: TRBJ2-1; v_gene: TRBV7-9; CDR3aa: CASSLRRSYNEQFF
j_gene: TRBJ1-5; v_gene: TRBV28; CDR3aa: CASSLRILRERNQPQHF
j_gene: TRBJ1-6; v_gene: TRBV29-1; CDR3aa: CSVTGGSDSPLHF
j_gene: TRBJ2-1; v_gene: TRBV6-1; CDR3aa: CASPGQGYNEQFF
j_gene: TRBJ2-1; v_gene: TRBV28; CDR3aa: CASRKGQINEQFF
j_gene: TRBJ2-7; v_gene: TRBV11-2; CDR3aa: CASSPRLAREQYF
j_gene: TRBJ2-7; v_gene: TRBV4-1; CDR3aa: CASSQATGTSYEQYF
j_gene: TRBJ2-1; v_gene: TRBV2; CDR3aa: CASSGGTHNEQFF
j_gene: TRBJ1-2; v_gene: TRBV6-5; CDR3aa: CASRGTVLYTF
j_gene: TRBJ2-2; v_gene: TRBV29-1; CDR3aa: CSVLRTGTGELFF
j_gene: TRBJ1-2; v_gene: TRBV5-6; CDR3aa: CASGFWDSRGGYTF
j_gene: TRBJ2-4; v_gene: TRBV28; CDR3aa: CASCPRFKNIQYF
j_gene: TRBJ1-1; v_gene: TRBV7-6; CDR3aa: CASSLGGPTEAFF
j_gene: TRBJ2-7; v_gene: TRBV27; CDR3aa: CASSSGTSGYFRYEQYF
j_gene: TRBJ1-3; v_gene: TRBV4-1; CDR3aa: CASSPRGDSGNTIYF
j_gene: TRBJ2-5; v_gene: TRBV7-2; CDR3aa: CASSLGDGGRETQYF
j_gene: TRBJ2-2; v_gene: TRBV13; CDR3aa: CASTRDRTTNTGELFF
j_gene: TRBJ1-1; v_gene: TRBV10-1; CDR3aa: CASSDSAGGTEAFF